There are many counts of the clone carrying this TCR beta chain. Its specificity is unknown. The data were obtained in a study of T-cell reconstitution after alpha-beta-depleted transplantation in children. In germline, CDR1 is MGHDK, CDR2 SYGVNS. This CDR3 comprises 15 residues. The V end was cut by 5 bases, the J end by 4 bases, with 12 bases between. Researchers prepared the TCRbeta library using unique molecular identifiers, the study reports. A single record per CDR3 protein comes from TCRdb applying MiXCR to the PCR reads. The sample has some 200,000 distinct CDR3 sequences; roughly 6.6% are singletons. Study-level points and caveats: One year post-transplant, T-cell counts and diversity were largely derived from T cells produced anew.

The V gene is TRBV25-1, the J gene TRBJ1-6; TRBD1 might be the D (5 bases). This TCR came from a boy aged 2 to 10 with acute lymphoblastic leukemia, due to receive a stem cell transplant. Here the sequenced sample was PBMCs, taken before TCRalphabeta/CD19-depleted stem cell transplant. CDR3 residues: CASSPPQGYNSPLHF. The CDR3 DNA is TGTGCCAGCAGTCCCCCCCAGGGATATAATTCACCCCTCCACTTT.